This TCR beta chain was retrieved from a study of blood T cell repertoires in COVID-19. Looking at the study overall: Samples of COVID-19 (acute and convalescent) were obtained from the United States, Italy and Spain. The analysed material was cDNA or gDNA that came from T cells, B-cell-depleted T cells, or PBMCs.

Clinical histories supplied by participants themselves formed the basis of cohort assignment. Source study methods: For nucleated cells, counts were estimated from reference gene primer amplification. TCRdb keeps only in-frame clones here, not all; method: immunoSEQ multiplex PCR. V and J calls and clone size follow that table, whereas D and trimming were derived from the DNA. The repertoire holds about 300,000 clones, with approximately 90% as singletons. The CDR3 totals 15 residues. CDR1 and CDR2 (germline): LGHDT, YNNKEL (reference sequence). The V gene end was trimmed by 4 bases and the J gene end by 4 bases; junction bases not matched to a gene: 8. This clone was found once.

The sequenced sample was PBMCs or T cells enriched from blood (not recorded which). V and J are TRBV3-1 (or the pseudogene TRBV3-2) and TRBJ1-1; 8 bases match TRBD1. The TCR comes from a young woman who had recovered from COVID-19. DNA for the CDR3: TGTGCCAGCAGCCCAACAGGGGGGACCGCCACTGAAGCTTTCTTT. It translates to CASSPTGGTATEAFF.